The clone carrying this TCR beta chain has a count of ten or more. Documented time point: newly diagnosed GD, antithyroid drugs for less than 3 months. Following extraction of RNA from PBMCs, that RNA was used to make the TCR library. Germline V lookup: CDR1 DFQATT, CDR2 SNEGSKA (reference sequence). V lost 6 bases, J lost 5 bases, and 17 bases lay in between. The CDR3 contains 13 residues. Sequencing libraries for TCR beta were prepared with iRepertoire HTBI primers and Arm-PCR of CDR3 regions. One entry per CDR3 protein results from TCRdb running MiXCR on the multiplex PCR reads. The profile shows 450,000 to 700,000 distinct CDR3 sequences, approximately 12% of them singletons. These data belong to a study of regulatory T cells in long-lasting Graves disease. This sample also belongs to another study, concerning T cells in Graves' hyperthyroidism and ophthalmopathy.

The TCR originated in a man aged 25 to 40 with Graves disease. This sequence joins TRBV20-1 and TRBJ2-7, with TRBD2 as a possible D gene (6 bases). This material consisted of peripheral blood mononuclear cells (PBMCs), taken at new diagnosis, from a patient treated with antithyroid drugs. The CDR3 DNA follows: TGCAGTGCCCCCGGGACTTGGGGGGACGAGCAGTACTTC. Its translation: CSAPGTWGDEQYF.